A selection of T cell receptor beta chains follows, all from one sample in a study of blood T cell repertoires in COVID-19. Here immunoSEQ multiplex PCR was the method, and the copy in TCRdb shows in-frame clones only, minus some. Among some 78,000 clones, around 90% were seen once, and the ten largest hold 4.3%. Sequenced sample: peripheral blood. All receptors come from a woman aged 80 or over with active or convalescent COVID-19. Each CDR3 is given with its conserved first and last residue. Fields, in order: V gene, J gene, D gene, clone size, CDR3 DNA, CDR3 protein. A D gene is named only where the DNA matches it firmly. Only part of the rows carry a size: once, few, many, or a class if the clone is expanded.

TRBV29-1	TRBJ2-2	NA	NA	TGCAGCGTTGAAGGACAGCTGAACACCGGGGAGCTGTTTTTT	CSVEGQLNTGELFF
TRBV11-3	TRBJ2-2	NA	NA	TGTGCCAGCAGCTTAGGAAAGGGACTGGGCACCGGGGAGCTGTTTTTT	CASSLGKGLGTGELFF
TRBV28	TRBJ2-5	NA	NA	TGTGCCAGCAGTTTATTCCCCAGGGAACAAGAGACCCAGTACTTC	CASSLFPREQETQYF
TRBV19	TRBJ1-5	NA	once	TGTGCCAGTAGTCCAGGGGAGGGATGGGGAAATCAGCCCCAGCATTTT	CASSPGEGWGNQPQHF
TRBV4-2	TRBJ1-4	TRBD1	NA	TGTGCCAGCAGCCAGACTAAGCTCGCGGACAGGCGATACCGCGATGAAAAACTGTTTTTT	CASSQTKLADRRYRDEKLFF
TRBV2	TRBJ2-3	TRBD2	NA	TGTGCCAGCAGTTCTCGGACTAGCGGGAGGGCCAGCACAGATACGCAGTATTTT	CASSSRTSGRASTDTQYF
TRBV19	TRBJ1-3	NA	NA	TGTGCCAGTACCCTAACGGACACCATATATTTT	CASTLTDTIYF
TRBV27	TRBJ1-2	TRBD1	NA	TGTGCCAGCGCACAGGGGAGCAACTCTAACTATGGCTACACCTTC	CASAQGSNSNYGYTF
TRBV28	TRBJ1-1	NA	NA	TGTGCCAGCAGACGACAGTTCGGCGAAGCTTTCTTT	CASRRQFGEAFF
TRBV2	TRBJ1-1	TRBD1	NA	TGTGCCAGCAGAGGGCAGGGGGTCCCCATGAACACTGAAGCTTTCTTT	CASRGQGVPMNTEAFF
TRBV25-1	TRBJ2-7	NA	NA	TGTGCCAGCAGTGAATGGCTGGACAGTACCTACGAGCAGTACTTC	CASSEWLDSTYEQYF
TRBV21-1	TRBJ2-1	NA	once	TGTGCCAGCAGCAGCAGGAGGGATCCGTACAATGAGCAGTTCTTC	CASSSRRDPYNEQFF
TRBV27	TRBJ2-7	TRBD1	NA	TGTGCCAGCAGTTTCCGGTCCCTTCTAGACAGGGGGCCCTACGAGCAGTACTTC	CASSFRSLLDRGPYEQYF
TRBV19	TRBJ2-3	TRBD2	NA	TGTGCCAGTAGACCAGATCCTAAAGAGGGACTAGCCAGAAAGATCACAGATACGCAGTATTTT	CASRPDPKEGLARKITDTQYF
TRBV3-1/TRBV3-2	TRBJ1-2	TRBD1	NA	TGTGCCAGCAGCCAAGGTTCAGGGGGGACTAACTATGGCTACACCTTC	CASSQGSGGTNYGYTF
TRBV7-3	TRBJ2-1	TRBD2	NA	TGTGCCAGCAGCAGGGGACTAGCGGGCACCTACAATGAGCAGTTCTTC	CASSRGLAGTYNEQFF
TRBV28	TRBJ2-5	TRBD2	NA	TGTGCCAGCAGTCACCCCTCGGGAGGGGGGGTCGAGACCCAGTACTTC	CASSHPSGGGVETQYF
TRBV6-5	TRBJ2-7	NA	NA	TGTGCCAGCACAAAATTCCCCTACGAGCAGTACTTC	CASTKFPYEQYF
TRBV5-1	TRBJ2-1	TRBD2	NA	TGCGCCAGCAGCTCAAGACTAGCGGGAGATCTTGAGCAGTTCTTC	CASSSRLAGDLEQFF
TRBV29-1	TRBJ2-1	TRBD2	few	TGCAGCGTTTCTTGGGCGGGGGATTTTTACAATGAGCAGTTCTTC	CSVSWAGDFYNEQFF
TRBV3-1/TRBV3-2	TRBJ2-7	NA	once	TGTGCCAGCAGCCAGGATAGGCGGGGGCAGTACTTC	CASSQDRRGQYF
TRBV28	TRBJ2-7	TRBD2	NA	TGTGCCAGCATCTCCGGGACTAGCGGGGGTGTCTACGAGCAGTACTTC	CASISGTSGGVYEQYF
TRBV5-4	TRBJ2-7	NA	once	TGTGCCAGCAGTTCGAGGGAGCGGGCCCTCAACGAGCAGTACTTC	CASSSRERALNEQYF
TRBV2	TRBJ2-1	TRBD2	NA	TGTGCCAGCAGTGAGTCGCTAGCGGGGAACAATGAGCAGTTCTTC	CASSESLAGNNEQFF
TRBV7-2	TRBJ1-1	NA	NA	TGTGCCAGCAGCTCACAGGGAAACACTGAAGCTTTCTTT	CASSSQGNTEAFF
TRBV2	TRBJ2-3	TRBD1	NA	TGTGCCAGCAGTGGGGGACAGGGGTTCGGCACAGATACGCAGTATTTT	CASSGGQGFGTDTQYF
TRBV6-2/TRBV6-3	TRBJ2-7	NA	NA	TGTGCCAGCAGTGAGATATCCTACGAGCAGTACTTC	CASSEISYEQYF
TRBV28	TRBJ1-1	TRBD1	once	TGTGCCAGCAGTTTATTAAGGGACAGGGTATACGACACTGAAGCTTTCTTT	CASSLLRDRVYDTEAFF
TRBV10-3	TRBJ2-6	TRBD2	NA	TGTGCCATCAGAAATAGCGGGAGTGGCTCTGGGGCCAACGTCCTGACTTTC	CAIRNSGSGSGANVLTF
TRBV3-1/TRBV3-2	TRBJ2-2	TRBD2	NA	TGTGCCAGCAGCCAAGGAGTAGCGGGATCGAGCACCGGGGAGCTGTTTTTT	CASSQGVAGSSTGELFF
TRBV4-1	TRBJ2-3	NA	once	TGCGCCAGCAGCCAAGAAACCGTTCAGGACAGTTCTACGCAGTATTTT	CASSQETVQDSSTQYF
TRBV15	TRBJ2-1	TRBD2	NA	TGTGCCACCAGCAGGACTAGCGGGAGTAGGGATGAGCAGTTCTTC	CATSRTSGSRDEQFF
TRBV28	TRBJ2-2	TRBD2	NA	TGTGCCAGCTCGAGGGGGGCTAGCGGGAGGACCGGGGAGCTGTTTTTT	CASSRGASGRTGELFF
TRBV11-2	TRBJ1-2	NA	NA	TGTGCCAGCAGCGCGAGGGGGAGAATCTATGGCTACACCTTC	CASSARGRIYGYTF
TRBV28	TRBJ2-7	TRBD2	NA	TGTGCCAGCAGTCCCGCTTCCGGGACTAGCTCCCACGAGCAGTACTTC	CASSPASGTSSHEQYF
TRBV7-2	TRBJ1-5	TRBD1	NA	TGTGCCAGCAGCTTAGCGCAGGGGGCAAATCAGCCCCAGCATTTT	CASSLAQGANQPQHF
TRBV6-1	TRBJ1-1	NA	NA	TGTGCCAGCAGTGAAGCGCGCCGGCTAGGGAACACTGAAGCTTTCTTT	CASSEARRLGNTEAFF
TRBV29-1	TRBJ1-1	NA	NA	TGCAGCGCCTCTGGACAGATCGGCACTGAAGCTTTCTTT	CSASGQIGTEAFF
TRBV9	TRBJ1-2	TRBD1	NA	TGTGCCAGCAGCGTAGACTCAGGGGGCGACTATGGCTACACCTTC	CASSVDSGGDYGYTF
TRBV5-4	TRBJ2-1	TRBD2	NA	TGTGCCAGCAGAAAGGCGGGAGGACACAATGAGCAGTTCTTC	CASRKAGGHNEQFF
TRBV4-3	TRBJ2-7	NA	NA	TGCGCCAGCAGCCAAGATTTTCGGAAGGAGACTGGTTACTTCCTCTACGAGCAGTACTTC	CASSQDFRKETGYFLYEQYF
TRBV11-2	TRBJ2-7	TRBD2	once	TGTGCCAGCAGCTTAGGTACTAGCGGAGCCTACGAGCAGTACTTC	CASSLGTSGAYEQYF
TRBV24-1	TRBJ2-3	TRBD2	NA	TGTGCCACCAGGACTCCGACTAGCGGGAGGAGGGATACGCAGTATTTT	CATRTPTSGRRDTQYF
TRBV4-1	TRBJ1-1	TRBD1	NA	TGCGCCAGCAGCCCGTCAGCAGGGGGCGCGTTAGACACTGAAGCTTTCTTT	CASSPSAGGALDTEAFF
TRBV3-1/TRBV3-2	TRBJ1-4	TRBD1	NA	TGTGCCAGCAGCCAAGAAAGATCGGGGACAGGACTTAATGAAAAACTGTTTTTT	CASSQERSGTGLNEKLFF
TRBV6-5	TRBJ1-2	TRBD1	NA	TGTGCCAGCCTCCCGGGACAGGGGGCAGTTGATGGCTACACCTTC	CASLPGQGAVDGYTF
TRBV28	TRBJ2-1	TRBD1	NA	TGTGCCAGCAGTTTTGTCACAGGGGGCTTTAATGAGCAGTTCTTC	CASSFVTGGFNEQFF
TRBV12-3/TRBV12-4	TRBJ1-1	NA	NA	TGTGCCAGCAGCCTCTCGACAGGTGAAGCTTTCTTT	CASSLSTGEAFF
TRBV3-1/TRBV3-2	TRBJ2-5	NA	NA	TGTGCCAGCAGCCAATCAGGGGCCCGAGAGACCCAGTACTTC	CASSQSGARETQYF